This entry is about one TCR beta chain. The sample is drawn from a study of OX40 agonist ivuxolimab in advanced cancers. About the research overall: People in dose escalation had one of these cancers: hepatocellular carcinoma, melanoma, renal cell or head and neck cancer. At under 85% male, the cohort had a mean age of about 60 years, ranging from about 23 to 79.

Individuals having autoimmune disease history or systemic immunosuppression were not enrolled. Some clones are missing from TCRdb's copy, which holds only in-frame ones; the method was immunoSEQ multiplex PCR. The sample shows some 46,000 clones, approximately 80% of them seen only once. Germline trimming cut 4 bases from V and 4 bases from J; bases unmatched to any gene: 9. From germline, CDR1 is SGHRS and CDR2 YFSETQ. The CDR3 loop spans 15 amino acids. V and J are TRBV5-1 and TRBJ1-2; 8 bases fit TRBD1. The source of this sequence is an adult with an advanced solid tumor such as melanoma, head and neck, liver or kidney cancer. The sequenced sample was CD4+ or CD8+ T cells sorted from blood, obtained in a trial of the OX40 agonist ivuxolimab. The CDR3 nucleotides read TGCGCCAGCAGCGCTAGGACAGGGAATTCCTATGGCTACACCTTC. It codes for CASSARTGNSYGYTF.